This entry lists 24 T cell receptor beta chains sequenced from one sample in a study of identical twins. A single record per CDR3 protein comes from TCRdb applying MiXCR to the 5' RACE reads. The sample gives about 1.7 million distinct CDR3 sequences, under 35% of which show up once; about 0.27% is in the top ten. Sequenced: cord blood. The receptors here all came from a newborn girl in good health.

This chain uses TRBV4-1 with TRBJ2-7; D gene ambiguous. This CDR3 has 15 amino acids. V was clipped by 1 base and J by 0 bases, with 10 bases between them. Germline V lookup: CDR1 MGHRA, CDR2 YSYEKL. CDR3: CASSQGAGSSYEQYF. CDR3 DNA sequence: TGCGCCAGCAGCCAAGGAGCAGGCAGCTCCTACGAGCAGTACTTC.

The V call is TRBV20-1, the J call TRBJ2-2; D is undetermined. V gave up 3 bases and J gave up 7 bases, with 9 bases separating them. Germline loops: CDR1 DFQATT, CDR2 SNEGSKA (reference sequence). This CDR3 is built from 12 residues. The CDR3 DNA reads as TGCAGTGCTAGTAGTTTTGTCGGGGAGCTGTTTTTT. This gives the protein CSASSFVGELFF.

This chain connects TRBV12-3 or TRBV12-4 to TRBJ1-1; D might be TRBD1 (6 bases). Trimming stripped 6 bases from V and 6 bases from J, with 17 bases between. The CDR3 runs 14 residues. The CDR3 bases are TGTGCCAGCAGAGTACGGTCAGGGGCTTCTGAAGCTTTCTTT. Translation: CASRVRSGASEAFF.

This clonotype was counted ten times or more. The chain is built from TRBV20-1 and TRBJ1-2; 9 nucleotides align to TRBD1. J was trimmed by 0 bases and V by 5 bases; bases with no gene match: 4. Germline lookup yields CDR1 DFQATT and CDR2 SNEGSKA (reference sequence). This CDR3 region has 14 residues. Here the CDR3 DNA reads TGCAGTGCTCCGGGACAGGGAACTAACTATGGCTACACCTTC. Translating it yields CSAPGQGTNYGYTF.

About this clonotype: A read error may produce the germline difference seen at one junction end. V usage is TRBV6-1 and J usage is TRBJ2-4; tentatively, D is TRBD2 (5 bases). CDR3 size: 13 residues. Germline CDR1 is MNHNS and CDR2 is SASEGT. CDR3 sequence: CASGEGAKNIQYF. The CDR3 DNA reads TGTGCCAGCGGTGAGGGAGCCAAAAACATTCAGTACTTC.

The chain uses TRBV5-5 and TRBJ1-4, with 8 bases lining up with TRBD1. In germline, CDR1 is SGHKS, CDR2 YYEKEE (reference sequence). Trimming took 4 bases from V and 5 from J; bases not matched to a gene: 4. The CDR3 runs 14 residues. The chain's CDR3 is CASSDDRGNEKLFF. CDR3 bases: TGTGCCAGCAGCGACGACAGGGGAAATGAAAAACTGTTTTTT.

For the CDR3, the DNA is TGCAGTGCTAAAGAGACTAGCGGGAGCTCCTACAATGAGCAGTTCTTC. Protein product: CSAKETSGSSYNEQFF. V usage is TRBV20-1 and J usage is TRBJ2-1; 12 bases align to TRBD2. Trimming removed 4 bases from V and 0 bases from J; junction bases left unmatched: 4. There are 16 residues in the CDR3. Germline V gene data show CDR1 as DFQATT and CDR2 as SNEGSKA (reference sequence).

This rearrangement joins TRBV12-3 or TRBV12-4 to TRBJ2-3; TRBD2 matches at 11 bases. This CDR3 has 15 amino acids. J lost 5 bases, V lost 10 bases, and 11 bases had no gene match. The CDR3 here is CAIIGASGRRDTQYF. CDR3 coding DNA: TGTGCCATCATCGGGGCTAGCGGGAGGAGAGATACGCAGTATTTT.

The chain has TRBV7-9 and TRBJ1-4; no definite D call. The V end was cut by 4 bases, the J end by 1 base, with 16 bases between. The V gene's germline CDR1 is SEHNR and CDR2 FQNEAQ (reference sequence). The CDR3 sequence is 17 residues long. The CDR3 DNA follows: TGTGCCAGCAGCTCGTCTCTCTCCGGTCAAACTAATGAAAAACTGTTTTTT. Its protein is CASSSSLSGQTNEKLFF.

This clonotype was detected only a few times. The chain joins TRBV7-9 to TRBJ1-1, with D perhaps matching TRBD1 (6 bases). The V gene lost 0 bases and the J gene lost 8 bases, with 13 bases spanning the gap. The CDR3 covers 14 residues. CDR1 and CDR2 (germline): SEHNR, FQNEAQ (reference sequence). The chain's CDR3 is CASSLAGAVGEAFF. CDR3 DNA sequence: TGTGCCAGCAGCTTAGCGGGGGCAGTTGGGGAAGCTTTCTTT.

In its sample, this clonotype was seen a few times. The chain employs TRBV6-6 and TRBJ2-3, with 7 nucleotides matching TRBD2. Germline values: CDR1 MNHNY, CDR2 SVGAGI (reference sequence). This CDR3 spans 14 amino acids. V lost 6 bases and J lost 2; bases outside the gene matches: 5. CDR3 sequence: CASRAGPNTDTQYF. In nucleotides, the CDR3 is TGTGCCAGCAGAGCGGGACCCAACACAGATACGCAGTATTTT.

The chain uses TRBV27 and TRBJ2-1, with D perhaps TRBD2 (5 bases). Deletions cut 2 bases from V and 12 bases from J, with 14 bases between. The CDR3 spans 13 residues. Germline V CDR1 and CDR2: MNHEY, SMNVEV (reference sequence). The CDR3 loop is CASSLKAVTGQFF. The CDR3 coding sequence is TGTGCCAGCAGTTTAAAAGCGGTGACGGGGCAGTTCTTC.

The V gene is TRBV20-1, the J gene TRBJ1-5; 10 bases are shared with TRBD1. The CDR3 runs 14 residues. Germline-derived CDR1 and CDR2 are DFQATT and SNEGSKA (reference sequence). J was trimmed by 5 bases and V by 5 bases; bases with no gene match: 6. CDR3 loop: CSAYWTGGHQPQHF. The CDR3 bases are TGCAGTGCTTACTGGACAGGGGGGCATCAGCCCCAGCATTTT.

This clonotype was detected many times. CDR3 sequence: CASSLAASGYEQYF. For the CDR3, the DNA is TGTGCCAGCAGCTTAGCGGCTAGCGGCTACGAGCAGTACTTC. The V and J genes are TRBV7-9 and TRBJ2-7; 7 bases agree with TRBD2. The ends lost 0 bases at V and 3 bases at J; junction bases unmatched: 2. Germline V CDR1 and CDR2: SEHNR, FQNEAQ (reference sequence). The CDR3 is made up of 14 amino acids.

The chain has TRBV27 and TRBJ2-1; the D gene is possibly TRBD2 (6 bases). V was pared by 3 bases and J by 0 bases, with 15 bases between. In germline, CDR1 is MNHEY, CDR2 SMNVEV (reference sequence). There are 17 residues in the CDR3. CDR3 protein: CASSLIAGSSSYNEQFF. The CDR3 DNA reads TGTGCCAGCAGTTTGATTGCGGGGTCGAGCTCCTACAATGAGCAGTTCTTC.

This sequence joins TRBV10-3 and TRBJ1-2; 11 bases align to TRBD1. In germline, CDR1 is ENHRY, CDR2 SYGVKD. CDR3 size: 15 residues. J lost 4 bases, V lost 4 bases, and 5 bases had no gene match. The CDR3 reads CAISAVGTGGYGYTF. CDR3 DNA sequence: TGTGCCATCAGTGCCGTCGGGACAGGGGGCTATGGCTACACCTTC.

The V gene is TRBV28, the J gene TRBJ1-2; 12 bases are shared with TRBD1. The length of the CDR3 is 15 residues. The V segment lost 6 bases and the J segment 4 bases; nucleotides outside the gene matches: 6. Germline V CDR1 and CDR2: MDHEN, SYDVKM. The CDR3 sequence: CASRSGTGGLYGYTF. The DNA of the CDR3 is TGTGCCAGCAGGTCAGGGACAGGGGGCCTCTATGGCTACACCTTC.

The table lists this clonotype with a few counts. The chain couples TRBV3-1 to TRBJ2-3; D may be TRBD2 (5 bases). V dropped 1 base and J dropped 1 base, with 12 bases sitting between them. The CDR3 is 16 residues long. The germline CDR1 and CDR2 sequences are LGHDT and YNNKEL (reference sequence). This chain's CDR3 is CASSQAGRVGTDTQYF. The CDR3 DNA is TGTGCCAGCAGCCAAGCGGGAAGGGTAGGCACAGATACGCAGTATTTT.

This clonotype is a singleton in its sample. This chain connects TRBV20-1 to TRBJ2-3; D is ambiguous. CDR3 length: 14 residues. Trimming took 3 bases from V and 0 from J, leaving 10 bases between them. Germline V CDR1 and CDR2: DFQATT, SNEGSKA (reference sequence). The CDR3 sequence is CSASGATSTDTQYF. The CDR3, as DNA: TGCAGTGCTAGCGGCGCCACAAGCACAGATACGCAGTATTTT.

This rearrangement joins TRBV18 to TRBJ2-5, with 7 bases lining up with TRBD1. Trimming removed 1 base from V and 1 base from J; junction bases left unmatched: 6. The CDR3 covers 16 residues. Germline CDR1 and CDR2: KGHSH and LQKENI. CDR3 DNA sequence: TGTGCCAGCTCACCACTACAGGGGATCGTCCAAGAGACCCAGTACTTC. Protein: CASSPLQGIVQETQYF.

This clonotype has just a few counts. V usage is TRBV2 and J usage is TRBJ2-3; 8 bases are shared with TRBD1. The length of the CDR3 is 11 residues. V was clipped by 6 bases and J by 9 bases; unmatched bases: 2. Looked up from germline, CDR1 is SNHLY and CDR2 is FYNNEI. DNA of the CDR3: TGTGCCAGCAGATACAGGGGGACGCAGTATTTT. It encodes CASRYRGTQYF.

The rearrangement uses TRBV28 and TRBJ1-1, with 8 bases that match TRBD1. With V trimmed by 5 bases and J by 11 bases, 7 bases remained unmatched. CDR1 MDHEN and CDR2 SYDVKM come from the germline V gene. CDR3 length: 12 residues. The CDR3 DNA sequence: TGTGCCAGCAGTGACAGGGGTCGGGATGCTTTCTTT. Its protein is CASSDRGRDAFF.

CDR3 sequence: CASSQTGKRGGYTF. Written as DNA, the CDR3 is TGTGCCAGCAGCCAAACAGGGAAGAGGGGTGGCTACACCTTC. The chain is built from TRBV14 and TRBJ1-2; tentatively, D is TRBD1 (6 bases). The CDR3 length is 14 residues. V dropped 2 bases and J dropped 7 bases, with 14 bases sitting between them. Germline V gene sequence: CDR1 SGHDN, CDR2 FVKESK.

In its sample, this clonotype was seen a few times. The J gene is TRBJ1-2, the V gene TRBV20-1; D is undetermined. The CDR3 extends over 13 amino acids. The V gene lost 0 bases and the J gene lost 5 bases, with 10 bases spanning the gap. Germline V gene data show CDR1 as DFQATT and CDR2 as SNEGSKA (reference sequence). CDR3 bases: TGCAGTGCTAGAGAGGCGAGGGTTTATGGCTACACCTTC. This codes for CSAREARVYGYTF.